The source of this TCR beta chain is a study of CD8+ T cells in alopecia areata. Study information: Those patients who were treated received oral tofacitinib, which was given at 5 to 10 mg twice daily for moderate-to-severe alopecia areata. Points from the study as a whole: Tofacitinib delivered significant drops in scalp clonality and in expanded CD8+ clones among the top 100.

The treatment here: oral pan-JAK inhibitor, 5-10 mg twice daily. Samples from alopecia areata patients were lesional scalp punch biopsies and peripheral blood. In each case, RNA was isolated and then reverse transcribed into cDNA as the sequencing template. Only in-frame clones appear in the TCRdb table, and some are missing; sequencing was by immunoSEQ multiplex PCR. In the table there are 210,000 or so clones, just over 65% of which are singletons. Looked up from germline, CDR1 is GTSNPN and CDR2 is SVGIG (reference sequence). The CDR3 covers 13 residues. V gave up 3 bases and J gave up 4 bases, with 10 bases separating them. The table lists this clone with a few counts. Its specificity is not known.

This sample comprised CD4+ T cells sorted from blood, obtained at approximately week 44, from a patient treated with tofacitinib. The receptor's source is a human donor with alopecia areata. The rearrangement uses TRBV30 and TRBJ1-5; D possibly corresponds to TRBD1 (5 bases). CDR3 protein: CAWSRQRNQPQHF. In DNA form, the CDR3 reads TGTGCCTGGAGCAGACAGCGGAATCAGCCCCAGCATTTT.